This T cell receptor beta chain emerged from a study of a mutant IDH1 vaccine in newly diagnosed glioma. Looking at the study overall: The study started vaccination 4-6 weeks after radiotherapy alone, or with temozolomide cycles. There were roughly 60% males and about 38% females among treated patients, whose mean age was about 40 years. Earlier therapy was either radiotherapy, temozolomide, or both, and most got both.

TCRdb's table, derived via immunoSEQ multiplex PCR, lists solely in-frame clones and lacks some. The sample consists of about 40,000 clones, 84% of them appearing once. Trimming took 0 bases from V and 1 from J, leaving 24 bases between them. The CDR3 extends over 20 amino acids. Germline V gives CDR1 ENHRY, CDR2 SYGVKD. With regard to this clone: Antigen unknown.

As for time point: week 11, during vaccination. Every vaccination contained 300 ug of the mutant IDH1 20-mer peptide and was paired with topical imiquimod. In every donor, the tumor was a new WHO grade 3 or 4 IDH1-mutant, ATRX-lost astrocytoma. The sequences come from PBMCs, collected from a glioma patient whose treatment included an IDH1 peptide vaccine. V usage is TRBV10-3 and J usage is TRBJ1-2; D perhaps matches TRBD1 (5 bases). The TCR originated in a man between 40 and 49 years old with glioma. The CDR3 loop reads CAISESEDEGIVWGNYGYTF. The DNA for the CDR3 is TGTGCCATCAGTGAGTCGGAGGACGAGGGGATAGTTTGGGGTAACTATGGCTACACCTTC.